The 30 T cell receptor beta chains below were found in one sample sequenced in a study of blood T cell repertoires in COVID-19. Data came from immunoSEQ multiplex PCR; TCRdb stores just in-frame clones and leaves some out. The sample shows 60,000 to 75,000 clones, about 89% of them seen only once. Sequenced sample: peripheral blood. The source is a woman in her sixties or seventies with acute or convalescent COVID-19.

The sample holds one count of this clone. The chain combines TRBV3-1 (or the pseudogene TRBV3-2) with TRBJ1-5; no definite D call. The CDR3 length is 13 residues. Deletions cut 1 base from V and 5 bases from J, with 6 bases between. The germline V gene encodes CDR1 LGHDT and CDR2 YNNKEL (reference sequence). The CDR3 loop reads CASSQGSDQPQHF. CDR3 DNA sequence: TGTGCCAGCAGCCAAGGATCAGATCAGCCCCAGCATTTT.

The DNA of the CDR3 is TGTGCCAGCAGTCTAGACAGGGGACCCCAGCATTTT. Translating gives CASSLDRGPQHF. The chain carries TRBV28 and TRBJ1-5; TRBD1 agrees at 8 bases. Germline V lookup: CDR1 MDHEN, CDR2 SYDVKM. Germline trimming cut 5 bases from V and 10 bases from J; bases unmatched to any gene: 4. CDR3 length equals 12 residues.

The CDR3 bases are TGTGCCAGCAGCTTATTCTCGACAGGTTCCTACGAGCAGTACTTC. This codes for CASSLFSTGSYEQYF. The rearrangement joins TRBV11-3 to TRBJ2-7; a possible D gene is TRBD1 (6 bases). This CDR3 has 15 residues. V dropped 2 bases and J dropped 1 base, with 12 bases sitting between them. Per the germline V gene, CDR1 is SGHNT and CDR2 is YENEEA.

This rearrangement joins TRBV15 to TRBJ1-6, with D hard to call. Germline CDR1 and CDR2: LNHNV and YYDKDF (reference sequence). This CDR3 has 15 residues. Trimming removed 5 bases from V and 13 bases from J, with 21 bases in between. DNA of the CDR3: TGTGCCACCAGCTTAGATCCGACCCGGGGAAACCCCCTCCACTTT. Residues: CATSLDPTRGNPLHF. The full variable domain, completed using reference TRBV15 and TRBJ1-6, is DAMVIQNPRYQVTQFGKPVTLSCSQTLNHNVMYWYQQKSSQAPKLLFHYYDKDFNNEADTPDNFQSRRPNTSFCFLDIRSPGLGDTAMYLCATSLDPTRGNPLHFGNGTRLTVT.

The chain uses TRBV19 and TRBJ2-5; the match to TRBD1 covers 9 bases. V shed 6 bases, J shed 2 bases, and the junction held 16 bases outside the gene matches. Per germline, CDR1 LNHDA and CDR2 SQIVND (reference sequence). This CDR3 is 18 amino acids long. The CDR3 sequence is CASSPHPGQGGYQETQYF. For the CDR3, the DNA is TGTGCCAGTAGCCCTCATCCGGGACAGGGAGGTTATCAAGAGACCCAGTACTTC.

This clone came up once. The chain links TRBV5-1 to TRBJ2-1; 14 bases map to TRBD2. J gave up 7 bases and V 4 bases, and 10 bases lay outside the gene matches. Germline V lookup: CDR1 SGHRS, CDR2 YFSETQ. The CDR3 runs to 17 residues. The CDR3 spells CASSRNGLAGGVNEQFF. The CDR3 coding sequence is TGCGCCAGCAGCCGAAACGGACTAGCGGGGGGTGTTAATGAGCAGTTCTTC.

There are a few counts of this clone. The chain couples TRBV2 to TRBJ1-3; the match to TRBD1 covers 12 bases. There are 14 residues in the CDR3. V lost 6 bases, J lost 9 bases, and 6 bases stayed unmatched. Germline loops: CDR1 SNHLY, CDR2 FYNNEI. The CDR3 nucleotides read TGTGCCAGCAGCCCGGGACAGGGGGCCGGCACCATATATTTT. Its protein product is CASSPGQGAGTIYF. The whole variable domain, remainder taken from reference TRBV2 and TRBJ1-3, is EPEVTQTPSHQVTQMGQEVILRCVPISNHLYFYWYRQILGQKVEFLVSFYNNEISEKSEIFDDQFSVERPDGSNFTLKIRSTKLEDSAMYFCASSPGQGAGTIYFGEGSWLTVV.

The rearrangement uses TRBV2 and TRBJ1-2; D unclear. The V gene's germline CDR1 is SNHLY and CDR2 FYNNEI. Trimming pared 4 bases from V and 4 bases from J, leaving 10 bases between. The CDR3 length is 13 residues. The CDR3 bases are TGTGCCAGCAGTGTGGAGGGCACCTATGGCTACACCTTC. It codes for CASSVEGTYGYTF.

V gene TRBV28 combines with J gene TRBJ1-2; possibly TRBD1 for D (6 bases). V shed 8 bases and J shed 4 bases, with 17 bases lying between them. CDR3 size: 14 residues. Germline CDR1 is MDHEN and CDR2 is SYDVKM. DNA of the CDR3: TGTGCCAGCTGTCCGACACAGGGATTCTATGGCTACACCTTC. Protein sequence: CASCPTQGFYGYTF.

The rearrangement uses TRBV10-3 and TRBJ2-5; 14 bases match TRBD2. The CDR3 consists of 16 residues. Trimming cost V 6 bases and J 2 bases; bases outside gene matches: 5. The germline gives CDR1 ENHRY, CDR2 SYGVKD. The CDR3 nucleotides are TGTGCCATCAGCCGGACTAGCGGGGGGACTCAAGAGACCCAGTACTTC. Its protein product is CAISRTSGGTQETQYF.

The chain uses TRBV9 and TRBJ2-2, with 13 bases matching TRBD2. CDR1 SGDLS and CDR2 YYNGEE come from the germline V gene. The CDR3 contains 18 residues. Unmatched junction bases numbered 6, after V lost 4 bases and J lost 0 bases. In DNA form, the CDR3 reads TGTGCCAGCAGCCCCCGGACTAGCGGGGGACCGAACACCGGGGAGCTGTTTTTT. Encoded protein: CASSPRTSGGPNTGELFF.

Many counts were recorded for this clone. The chain links TRBV6-2 or TRBV6-3 to TRBJ2-1; possible D gene TRBD2, 6 bases. Germline CDR1 and CDR2: MNHEY and SVGEGT. The V end was cut by 1 base, the J end by 8 bases, with 12 bases between. The length of the CDR3 is 14 residues. The CDR3 DNA reads as TGTGCCAGCAGTTACTGGGGGGTCCTCGATGAGCAGTTCTTC. It specifies CASSYWGVLDEQFF.

The chain is built from TRBV12-3 or TRBV12-4 and TRBJ1-5; D uncertain. With 3 bases removed from V and 4 bases from J, the gap between germline ends came to 7 bases. This CDR3 comprises 13 residues. CDR3 DNA: TGTGCCAGCAGTTTTGAGAGAAATCAGCCCCAGCATTTT. Protein product: CASSFERNQPQHF.

This chain connects TRBV7-9 to TRBJ1-4, with 7 bases identical to TRBD1. Germline CDR1 SEHNR, CDR2 FQNEAQ (reference sequence). The CDR3 runs 17 residues. V trimming: 2 bases; J trimming: 0 bases; junction bases outside the gene matches: 6. For the CDR3, the DNA is TGTGCCAGCAGCTTAAAAAGGGACAGCTCAACTAATGAAAAACTGTTTTTT. Translation gives CASSLKRDSSTNEKLFF.

The V call is TRBV2, the J call TRBJ2-2, with D possibly TRBD1 on 5 matching bases. The CDR3 consists of 15 residues. Germline V CDR1 and CDR2: SNHLY, FYNNEI. Trimming left V 5 bases short and J 1 base short, with 11 bases between. CDR3 coding DNA: TGTGCCAGCAGTCGCTTTACAGGGAACACCGGGGAGCTGTTTTTT. Its translation is CASSRFTGNTGELFF.

This chain links TRBV7-9 with TRBJ2-7, with D perhaps matching TRBD1 (6 bases). Trimming left V 0 bases short and J 3 bases short, with 12 bases between. Germline CDR1 reads SEHNR; CDR2 reads FQNEAQ (reference sequence). The CDR3 runs to 15 residues. CDR3 sequence: CASSLASGHLYEQYF. The CDR3 DNA sequence: TGTGCCAGCAGCTTAGCGTCGGGACACCTCTACGAGCAGTACTTC.

The J gene is TRBJ2-3, the V gene TRBV3-1 (or the pseudogene TRBV3-2); no firm D call. The germline V and J ends were trimmed by 6 bases and 1 base, with 8 bases remaining between them. Germline lookup yields CDR1 LGHDT and CDR2 YNNKEL (reference sequence). The CDR3 sequence is 13 residues long. The CDR3 DNA reads TGTGCCAGCAGGCGACACCGCACAGATACGCAGTATTTT. Protein product: CASRRHRTDTQYF.

The chain uses TRBV4-1 and TRBJ2-7; D ambiguous. Trimming took off 0 bases at V and 7 bases at J, with 13 bases between the two ends. CDR1 is MGHRA and CDR2 is YSYEKL in the germline V gene. The CDR3 is 14 amino acids. Here the CDR3 reads CASSQDSAVWEQYF. Written as DNA, the CDR3 is TGCGCCAGCAGCCAAGATTCGGCGGTCTGGGAGCAGTACTTC.

In regard to this clone: One junction end disagrees with the germline gene, perhaps due to a read error. This chain uses TRBV5-6 with TRBJ2-3, with 7 bases fitting TRBD2. CDR1 and CDR2 from the germline V gene are SGHDT and YYEEEE. The CDR3 consists of 16 residues. The CDR3 is CARSLEGRGGTDTQYF. In nucleotides, the CDR3 is TGTGCCCGCAGCTTGGAGGGCCGGGGGGGCACAGATACGCAGTATTTT. The full variable domain, completed using reference TRBV5-6 and TRBJ2-3, is DAGVTQSPTHLIKTRGQQVTLRCSPKSGHDTVSWYQQALGQGPQFIFQYYEEEERQRGNFPDRFSGHQFPNYSSELNVNALLLGDSALYLCARSLEGRGGTDTQYFGPGTRLTVL.

The rearrangement uses TRBV6-6 and TRBJ2-2; D gene uncertain. V lost 2 bases and J lost 5, with 12 bases in between. Per germline, CDR1 MNHNY and CDR2 SVGAGI (reference sequence). The CDR3 runs to 15 residues. The CDR3 spells CASSYPSGATGELFF. DNA for the CDR3: TGTGCCAGCAGTTACCCCTCTGGAGCGACCGGGGAGCTGTTTTTT.

The rearrangement uses TRBV12-2 and TRBJ2-3; the tabulated D call, TRBD2, remains unverified against the DNA. TRBV12-2 is recorded as a pseudogene. CDR3 size: 15 residues. The CDR3 DNA follows: TGTGCAAGTCGCCGCCTCGCGGCTAGCACAGATACGCAGTATTTT. It translates to CASRRLAASTDTQYF.

V usage is TRBV3-1 (or the pseudogene TRBV3-2) and J usage is TRBJ2-5; the match to TRBD2 covers 7 bases. Germline V gives CDR1 LGHDT, CDR2 YNNKEL (reference sequence). V was clipped by 5 bases and J by 6 bases; unmatched bases: 6. This CDR3 contains 13 residues. The CDR3 here is CASSTSAAQTQYF. CDR3 DNA sequence: TGTGCCAGCAGCACTAGCGCCGCCCAGACCCAGTACTTC.

This clone was recorded a few times. The CDR3 sequence is CASSRTGELYEQYF. CDR3 DNA sequence: TGTGCCAGCAGCCGGACAGGGGAACTCTACGAGCAGTACTTC. The V call is TRBV5-4, the J call TRBJ2-7, with 9 bases identical to TRBD1. Germline V gene lookup returns CDR1 SGHNT and CDR2 YYREEE (reference sequence). Trimming at V came to 4 bases and at J to 3 bases, leaving 5 bases not matched to a gene. The CDR3 has 14 residues. Complete variable domain (other parts from reference TRBV5-4 and TRBJ2-7): ETGVTQSPTHLIKTRGQQVTLRCSSQSGHNTVSWYQQALGQGPQFIFQYYREEENGRGNFPPRFSGLQFPNYSSELNVNALELDDSALYLCASSRTGELYEQYFGPGTRLTVT.

V usage is TRBV13 and J usage is TRBJ1-1; D not resolved. Trimming took off 5 bases at V and 6 bases at J, with 10 bases between the two ends. The CDR3 is 12 residues long. CDR1 and CDR2 from the germline V gene are PRHDT and FYEKMQ (reference sequence). The CDR3 sequence: CASSHLSAEAFF. CDR3 bases: TGTGCCAGCAGCCATCTCAGTGCTGAAGCTTTCTTT.

The V call is TRBV9, the J call TRBJ1-2; D remains ambiguous. The V and J ends lost 0 bases and 5 bases respectively, with 14 bases between them. Germline CDR1 and CDR2: SGDLS and YYNGEE. The CDR3 extends over 15 amino acids. CDR3 region: CASSVGPLRVYGYTF. CDR3 coding DNA: TGTGCCAGCAGCGTAGGACCTCTTCGGGTTTATGGCTACACCTTC.

The chain has TRBV4-2 and TRBJ2-5; D is possibly TRBD1 (6 bases). The CDR3 sequence is 16 residues long. Germline CDR1 LGHNA, CDR2 YNFKEQ. The V gene lost 1 base and the J gene lost 4 bases, with 16 bases spanning the gap. CDR3 sequence reads: CASSQVSTGRGETQYF. The CDR3 nucleotides are TGTGCCAGCAGCCAAGTGAGCACAGGGCGAGGAGAGACCCAGTACTTC.

V and J are TRBV27 and TRBJ2-7; D is undetermined. The CDR3 spans 17 residues. Germline CDR1 is MNHEY and CDR2 is SMNVEV (reference sequence). The ends were cut back, 3 bases at V and 1 base at J, with 19 bases in the middle. CDR3 DNA: TGTGCCAGCAGTTTCCGATGGAGCCCCATCGATTCCTACGAGCAGTACTTC. This encodes CASSFRWSPIDSYEQYF.

The V and J genes are TRBV2 and TRBJ2-3; D remains ambiguous. V dropped 4 bases and J dropped 4 bases, with 6 bases sitting between them. The germline CDR1 and CDR2 sequences are SNHLY and FYNNEI. The CDR3 is made up of 12 amino acids. CDR3 amino acids: CASSASSDTQYF. The CDR3 DNA follows: TGTGCCAGCAGTGCTTCCTCAGATACGCAGTATTTT.

This chain uses TRBV14 with TRBJ1-2, with D possibly being TRBD1 (5 bases). Germline CDR1 is SGHDN and CDR2 is FVKESK. The CDR3 totals 16 residues. V lost 0 bases, J lost 8 bases, and 19 bases lay in between. The CDR3 DNA is TGTGCCAGCAGCCAAGATAGGGCAGGGCCCTTTGAGGGCTACACCTTC. It codes for CASSQDRAGPFEGYTF.

This clone was seen only a few times. The chain has TRBV12-5 and TRBJ2-3; D is uncertain. CDR1 is LGHNT and CDR2 is FRNRAP in the germline V gene. Between the trimmed V and J ends, which lost 1 base and 3 bases, there was a span of 8 bases. The CDR3 spans 14 residues. This CDR3 is CASGLGTSTDTQYF. The DNA for the CDR3 is TGTGCTAGTGGTTTGGGAACAAGTACAGATACGCAGTATTTT.